The subject of this entry is one TCR beta chain. Its specificity is unknown. The TCR beta library used iRepertoire HTBI primers with Arm-PCR amplification of CDR3. TCRdb re-called the multiplex PCR reads through MiXCR, storing one row per CDR3 protein. The repertoire consists of under 400,000 distinct CDR3 sequences, with approximately 16% occurring once and the leading ten covering 30%. This CDR3 is built from 18 residues. V dropped 0 bases and J dropped 0 bases, with 15 bases sitting between them. CDR1 is MGHRA, CDR2 YSYEKL, per germline. This record belongs to a study of regulatory T cells in long-lasting Graves disease. Background on the study: Under 3 months of antithyroid drugs had been taken by newly diagnosed Graves' patients.

Study outcomes and limitations: Among samples with persistent disease, TRBV28, TRBJ1-2 and TRBJ2-5 were favored.

Time point defined: newly diagnosed GD, antithyroid drugs for less than 3 months. PBMC RNA served as the TCR library source. Those enrolled as patients came out of an endocrinology department in Xi'an, China. These same records also appear under a second study, on T cells in Graves' hyperthyroidism and ophthalmopathy. That work contributes: Primed by the HTBI set, a first-round RT-PCR was run on the TCR CDR3.

The source of this sequence is a man between 40 and 49 years old with Graves disease. The V gene is TRBV4-1, the J gene TRBJ2-1; the D gene is possibly TRBD2 (7 bases). The source material was peripheral blood mononuclear cells (PBMCs), sampled at new diagnosis, from a patient treated with antithyroid drugs. CDR3 sequence reads: CASSQDIRGASSYNEQFF. The CDR3 DNA reads TGCGCCAGCAGCCAAGATATTCGGGGGGCTTCCTCCTACAATGAGCAGTTCTTC.